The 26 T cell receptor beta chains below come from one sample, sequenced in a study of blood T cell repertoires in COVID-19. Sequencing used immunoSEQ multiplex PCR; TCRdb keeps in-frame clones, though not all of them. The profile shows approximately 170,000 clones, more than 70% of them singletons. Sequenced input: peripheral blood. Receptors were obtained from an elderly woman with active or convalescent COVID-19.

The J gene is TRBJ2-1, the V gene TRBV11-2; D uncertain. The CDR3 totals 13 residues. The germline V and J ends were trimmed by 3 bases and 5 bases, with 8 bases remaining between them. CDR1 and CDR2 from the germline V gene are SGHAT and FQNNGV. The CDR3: CASSFELDNEQFF. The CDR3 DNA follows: TGTGCCAGCAGCTTTGAACTCGACAATGAGCAGTTCTTC.

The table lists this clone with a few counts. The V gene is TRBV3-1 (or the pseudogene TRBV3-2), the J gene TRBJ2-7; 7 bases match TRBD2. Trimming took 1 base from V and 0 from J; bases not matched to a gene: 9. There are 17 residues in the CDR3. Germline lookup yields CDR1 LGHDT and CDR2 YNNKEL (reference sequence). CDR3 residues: CASSQGLAGLSSYEQYF. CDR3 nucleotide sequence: TGTGCCAGCAGCCAAGGACTAGCAGGTCTCAGCTCCTACGAGCAGTACTTC.

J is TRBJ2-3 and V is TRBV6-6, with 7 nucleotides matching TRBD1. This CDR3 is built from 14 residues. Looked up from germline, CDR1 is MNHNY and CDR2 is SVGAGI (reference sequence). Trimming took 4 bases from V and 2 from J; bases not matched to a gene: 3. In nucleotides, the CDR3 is TGTGCCAGCAGTTTGACAGGGTACACAGATACGCAGTATTTT. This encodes CASSLTGYTDTQYF.

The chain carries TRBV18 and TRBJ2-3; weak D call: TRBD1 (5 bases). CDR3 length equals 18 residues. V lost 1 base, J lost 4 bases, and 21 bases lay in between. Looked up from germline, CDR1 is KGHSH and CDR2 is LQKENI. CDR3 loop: CASSPQFAGSEAADTQYF. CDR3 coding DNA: TGTGCCAGCTCACCACAATTTGCAGGGTCTGAAGCAGCAGATACGCAGTATTTT.

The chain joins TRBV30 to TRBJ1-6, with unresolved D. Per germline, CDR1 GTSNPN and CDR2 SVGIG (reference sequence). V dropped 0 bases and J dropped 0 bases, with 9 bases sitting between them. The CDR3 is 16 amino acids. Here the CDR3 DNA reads TGTGCCTGGAGTGTATACCCGAGCTCCTATAATTCACCCCTCCACTTT. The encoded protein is CAWSVYPSSYNSPLHF. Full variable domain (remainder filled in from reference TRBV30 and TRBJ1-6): SQTIHQWPATLVQPVGSPLSLECTVEGTSNPNLYWYRQAAGRGLQLLFYSVGIGQISSEVPQNLSASRPQDRQFILSSKKLLLSDSGFYLCAWSVYPSSYNSPLHFGNGTRLTVT.

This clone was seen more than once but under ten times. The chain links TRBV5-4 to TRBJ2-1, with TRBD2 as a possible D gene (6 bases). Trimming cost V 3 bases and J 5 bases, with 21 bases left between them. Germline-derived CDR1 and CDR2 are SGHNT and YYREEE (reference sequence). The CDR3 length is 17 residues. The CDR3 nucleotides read TGTGCCAGCAGCTCCGTGGTCGGGGGAAGGTCCGACAATGAGCAGTTCTTC. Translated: CASSSVVGGRSDNEQFF.

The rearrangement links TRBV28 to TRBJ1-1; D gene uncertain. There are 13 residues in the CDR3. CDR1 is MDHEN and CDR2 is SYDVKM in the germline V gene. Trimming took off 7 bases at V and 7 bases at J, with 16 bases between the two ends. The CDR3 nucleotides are TGTGCCAGCACCACAAAGTTGGCTTATGAAGCTTTCTTT. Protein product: CASTTKLAYEAFF.

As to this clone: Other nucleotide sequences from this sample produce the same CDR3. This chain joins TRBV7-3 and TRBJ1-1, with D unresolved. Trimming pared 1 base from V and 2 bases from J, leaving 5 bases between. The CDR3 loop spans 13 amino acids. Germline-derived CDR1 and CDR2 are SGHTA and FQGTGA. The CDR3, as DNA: TGTGCCAGCAGCTTAAGACAAAACACTGAAGCTTTCTTT. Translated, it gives CASSLRQNTEAFF. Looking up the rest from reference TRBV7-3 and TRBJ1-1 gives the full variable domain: GAGVSQTPSNKVTEKGKYVELRCDPISGHTALYWYRQSLGQGPEFLIYFQGTGAADDSGLPNDRFFAVRPEGSVSTLKIQRTERGDSAVYLCASSLRQNTEAFFGQGTRLTVV.

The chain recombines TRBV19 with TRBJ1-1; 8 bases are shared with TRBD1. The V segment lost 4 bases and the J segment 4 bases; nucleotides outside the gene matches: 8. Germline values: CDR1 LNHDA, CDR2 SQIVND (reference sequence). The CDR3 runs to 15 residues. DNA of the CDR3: TGTGCCAGTAGTACCCAGGACAGGGCGCCCACTGAAGCTTTCTTT. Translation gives CASSTQDRAPTEAFF.

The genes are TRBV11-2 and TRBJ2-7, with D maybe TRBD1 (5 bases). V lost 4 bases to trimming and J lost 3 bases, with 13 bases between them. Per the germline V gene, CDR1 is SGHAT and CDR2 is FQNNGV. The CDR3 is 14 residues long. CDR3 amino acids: CASSSPWGFYEQYF. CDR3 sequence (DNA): TGTGCCAGCAGCTCCCCCTGGGGCTTCTACGAGCAGTACTTC.

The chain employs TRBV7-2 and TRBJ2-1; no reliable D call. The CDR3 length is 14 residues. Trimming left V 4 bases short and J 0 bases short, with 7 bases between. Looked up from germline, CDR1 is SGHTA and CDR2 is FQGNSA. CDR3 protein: CASSSSSSYNEQFF. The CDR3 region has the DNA TGTGCCAGCAGCTCCTCTAGCTCCTACAATGAGCAGTTCTTC.

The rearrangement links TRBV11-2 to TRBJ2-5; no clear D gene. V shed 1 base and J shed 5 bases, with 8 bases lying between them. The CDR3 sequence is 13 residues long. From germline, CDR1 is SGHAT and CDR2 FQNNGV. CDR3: CASSLGGSETQYF. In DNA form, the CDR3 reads TGTGCCAGCAGCTTAGGAGGCTCGGAGACCCAGTACTTC.

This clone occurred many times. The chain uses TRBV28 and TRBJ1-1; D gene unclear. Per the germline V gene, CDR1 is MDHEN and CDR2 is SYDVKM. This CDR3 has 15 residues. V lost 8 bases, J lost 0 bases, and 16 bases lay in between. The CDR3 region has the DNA TGTGCCAGCGAGAGGTCCAAGGCGATGAACACTGAAGCTTTCTTT. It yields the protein CASERSKAMNTEAFF.

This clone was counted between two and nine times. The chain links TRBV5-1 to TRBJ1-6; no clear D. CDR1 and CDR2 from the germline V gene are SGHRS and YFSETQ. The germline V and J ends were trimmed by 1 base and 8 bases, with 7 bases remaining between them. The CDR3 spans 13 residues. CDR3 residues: CASSLKSDSPLHF. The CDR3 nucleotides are TGCGCCAGCAGCTTGAAATCAGATTCACCCCTCCACTTT.

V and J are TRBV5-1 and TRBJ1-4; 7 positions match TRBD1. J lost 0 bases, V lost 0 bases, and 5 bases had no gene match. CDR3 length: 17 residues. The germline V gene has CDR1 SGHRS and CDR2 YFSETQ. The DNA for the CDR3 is TGCGCCAGCAGCTTGGGGGACAGCAGTGCAACTAATGAAAAACTGTTTTTT. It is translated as CASSLGDSSATNEKLFF. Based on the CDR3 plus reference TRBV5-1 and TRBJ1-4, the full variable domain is KAGVTQTPRYLIKTRGQQVTLSCSPISGHRSVSWYQQTPGQGLQFLFEYFSETQRNKGNFPGRFSGRQFSNSRSEMNVSTLELGDSALYLCASSLGDSSATNEKLFFGSGTQLSVL.

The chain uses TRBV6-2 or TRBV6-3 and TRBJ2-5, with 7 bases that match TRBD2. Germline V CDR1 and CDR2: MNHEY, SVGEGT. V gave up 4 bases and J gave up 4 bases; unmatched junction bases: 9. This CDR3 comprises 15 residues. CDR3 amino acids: CASSSGGRQLETQYF. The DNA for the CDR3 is TGTGCCAGCAGTTCCGGCGGGAGACAGTTAGAGACCCAGTACTTC.

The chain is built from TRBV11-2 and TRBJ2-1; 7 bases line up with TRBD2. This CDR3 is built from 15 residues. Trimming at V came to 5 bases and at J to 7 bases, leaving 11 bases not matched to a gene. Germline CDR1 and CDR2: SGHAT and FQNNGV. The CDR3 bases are TGTGCCAGCAGCCCGGGTCGGGCGGGAGATAATGAGCAGTTCTTC. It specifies CASSPGRAGDNEQFF.

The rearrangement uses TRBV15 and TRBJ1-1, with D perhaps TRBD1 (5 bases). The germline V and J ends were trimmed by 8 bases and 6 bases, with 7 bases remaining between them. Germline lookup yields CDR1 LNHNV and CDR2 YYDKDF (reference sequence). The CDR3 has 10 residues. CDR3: CATSTAEAFF. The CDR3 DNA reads TGTGCCACCTCGACAGCTGAAGCTTTCTTT.

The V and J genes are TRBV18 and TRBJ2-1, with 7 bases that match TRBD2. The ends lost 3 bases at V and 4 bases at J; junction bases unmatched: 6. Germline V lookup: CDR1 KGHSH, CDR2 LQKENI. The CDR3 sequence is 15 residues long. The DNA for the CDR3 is TGTGCCAGCTCACCGGGCGGGAGTACTTACAATGAGCAGTTCTTC. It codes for CASSPGGSTYNEQFF.

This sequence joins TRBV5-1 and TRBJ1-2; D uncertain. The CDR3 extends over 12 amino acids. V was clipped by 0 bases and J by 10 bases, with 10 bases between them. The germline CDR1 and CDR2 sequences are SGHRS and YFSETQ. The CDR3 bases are TGCGCCAGCAGCTTGGAGCTTAGCATCTACACCTTC. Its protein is CASSLELSIYTF.

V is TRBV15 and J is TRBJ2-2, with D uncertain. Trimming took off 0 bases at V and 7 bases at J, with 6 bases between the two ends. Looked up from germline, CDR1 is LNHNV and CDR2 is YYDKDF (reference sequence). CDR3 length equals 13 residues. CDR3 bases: TGTGCCACCAGCAGAGATCAGATCGGGGAGCTGTTTTTT. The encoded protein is CATSRDQIGELFF.

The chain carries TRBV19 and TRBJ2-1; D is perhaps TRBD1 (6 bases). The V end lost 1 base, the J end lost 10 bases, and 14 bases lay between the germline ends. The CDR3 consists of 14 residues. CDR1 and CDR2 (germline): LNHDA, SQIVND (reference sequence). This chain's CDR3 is CASSIVAGDQEQFF. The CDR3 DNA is TGTGCCAGTAGTATAGTAGCAGGGGATCAGGAGCAGTTCTTC.

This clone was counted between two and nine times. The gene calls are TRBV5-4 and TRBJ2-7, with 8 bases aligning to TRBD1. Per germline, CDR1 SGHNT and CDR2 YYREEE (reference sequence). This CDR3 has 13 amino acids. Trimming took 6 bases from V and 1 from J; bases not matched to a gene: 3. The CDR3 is CASNRQGSYEQYF. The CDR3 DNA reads TGTGCCAGCAACAGACAGGGGTCCTACGAGCAGTACTTC.

The CDR3 nucleotides are TGTGCCAGCAGCAACAAGTTGATAGCGGAAAACACCGGGGAGCTGTTTTTT. Translating gives CASSNKLIAENTGELFF. The chain is built from TRBV7-9 and TRBJ2-2, with D perhaps TRBD2 (6 bases). Germline V gene lookup returns CDR1 SEHNR and CDR2 FQNEAQ (reference sequence). The CDR3 is 17 amino acids. V lost 5 bases to trimming and J lost 2 bases, with 18 bases between them.

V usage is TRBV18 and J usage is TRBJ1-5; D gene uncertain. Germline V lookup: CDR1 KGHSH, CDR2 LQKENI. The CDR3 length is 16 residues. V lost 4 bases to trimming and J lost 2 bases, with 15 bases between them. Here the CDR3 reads CASSLRYLTGNQPQHF. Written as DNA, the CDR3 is TGTGCCAGCTCACTCCGATATTTAACGGGCAATCAGCCCCAGCATTTT.

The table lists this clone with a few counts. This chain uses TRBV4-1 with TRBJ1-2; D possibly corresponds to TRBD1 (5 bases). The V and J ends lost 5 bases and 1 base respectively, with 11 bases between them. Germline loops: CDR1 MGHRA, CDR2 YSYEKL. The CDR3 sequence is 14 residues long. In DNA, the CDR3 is TGCGCCAGCAGCACTCCAGGGATTAACTATGGCTACACCTTC. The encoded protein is CASSTPGINYGYTF.